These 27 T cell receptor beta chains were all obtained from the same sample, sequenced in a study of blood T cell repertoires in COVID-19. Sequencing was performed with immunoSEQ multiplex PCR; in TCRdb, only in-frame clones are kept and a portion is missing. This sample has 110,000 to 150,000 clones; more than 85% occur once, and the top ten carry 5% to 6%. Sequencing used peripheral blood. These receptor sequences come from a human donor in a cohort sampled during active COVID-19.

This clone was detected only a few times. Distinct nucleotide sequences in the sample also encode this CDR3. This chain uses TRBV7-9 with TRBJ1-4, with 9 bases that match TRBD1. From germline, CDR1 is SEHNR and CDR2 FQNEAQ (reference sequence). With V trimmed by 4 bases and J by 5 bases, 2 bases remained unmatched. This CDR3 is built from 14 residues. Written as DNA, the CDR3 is TGTGCCAGCAGCTGGGGACAGGGAAATGAAAAACTGTTTTTT. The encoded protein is CASSWGQGNEKLFF.

The CDR3 region has the DNA TGTGCCAGCAGTTATGAGACAGGGAGTTCATACGAGCAGTACTTC. Translated, it gives CASSYETGSSYEQYF. V usage is TRBV27 and J usage is TRBJ2-7; 7 bases are a match to TRBD1. The V segment lost 4 bases and the J segment 4 bases; nucleotides outside the gene matches: 10. The CDR3 has 15 amino acids. Germline V gene data show CDR1 as MNHEY and CDR2 as SMNVEV (reference sequence).

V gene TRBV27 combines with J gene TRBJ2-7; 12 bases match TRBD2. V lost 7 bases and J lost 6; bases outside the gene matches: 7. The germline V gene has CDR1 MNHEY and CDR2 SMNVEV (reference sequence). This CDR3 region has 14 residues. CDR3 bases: TGTGCCAGCACCCCTAGCGGGAGGGCCTCCGAGCAGTACTTC. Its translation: CASTPSGRASEQYF.

The CDR3 region is CASSSGLAGGVNEQYF. Here the CDR3 DNA reads TGTGCCAGCAGCTCCGGACTAGCGGGAGGTGTCAACGAGCAGTACTTC. The rearrangement joins TRBV7-2 to TRBJ2-7; 14 nucleotides line up with TRBD2. This CDR3 is 16 amino acids long. Germline CDR1 reads SGHTA; CDR2 reads FQGNSA. V shed 4 bases and J 5 bases; nucleotides not matched to a gene: 7. The full variable domain, in which reference TRBV7-2 and TRBJ2-7 provide the parts outside the CDR3, is GAGVSQSPSNKVTEKGKDVELRCDPISGHTALYWYRQSLGQGLEFLIYFQGNSAPDKSGLPSDRFSAERTGGSVSTLTIQRTQQEDSAVYLCASSSGLAGGVNEQYFGPGTRLTVT.

For the CDR3, the DNA is TGTGCCAGCAGTCCACCAGGGGATGGTAATTCACCCCTCCACTTT. The encoded protein is CASSPPGDGNSPLHF. The chain employs TRBV28 and TRBJ1-6; the D gene is possibly TRBD1 (6 bases). This CDR3 region has 15 residues. The V end lost 5 bases, the J end lost 6 bases, and 14 bases lay between the germline ends. The germline gives CDR1 MDHEN, CDR2 SYDVKM.

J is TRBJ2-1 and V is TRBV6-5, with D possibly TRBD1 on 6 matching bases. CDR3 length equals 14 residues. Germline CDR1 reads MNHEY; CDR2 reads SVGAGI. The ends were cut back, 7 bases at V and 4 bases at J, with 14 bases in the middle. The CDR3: CASKRGTAYNEQFF. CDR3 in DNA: TGTGCCAGCAAAAGGGGGACGGCGTACAATGAGCAGTTCTTC.

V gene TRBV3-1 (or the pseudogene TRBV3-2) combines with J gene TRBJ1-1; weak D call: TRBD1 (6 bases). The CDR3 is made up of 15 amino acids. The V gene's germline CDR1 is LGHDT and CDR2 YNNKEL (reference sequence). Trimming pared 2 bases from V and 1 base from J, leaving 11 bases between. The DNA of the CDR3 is TGTGCCAGCAGCCAATGGGACACCACGAACACTGAAGCTTTCTTT. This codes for CASSQWDTTNTEAFF.

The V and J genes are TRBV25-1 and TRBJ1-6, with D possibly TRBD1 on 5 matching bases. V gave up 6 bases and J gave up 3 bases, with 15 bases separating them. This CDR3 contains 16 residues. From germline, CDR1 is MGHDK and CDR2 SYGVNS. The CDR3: CASRTVGLDYNSPLHF. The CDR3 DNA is TGTGCCAGCAGAACGGTGGGGCTCGACTATAATTCACCCCTCCACTTT.

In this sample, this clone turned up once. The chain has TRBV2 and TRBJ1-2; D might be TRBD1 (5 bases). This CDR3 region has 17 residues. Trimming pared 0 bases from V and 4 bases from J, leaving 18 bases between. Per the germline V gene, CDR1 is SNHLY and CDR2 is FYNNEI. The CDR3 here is CASSEAWVAGRGYGYTF. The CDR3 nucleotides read TGTGCCAGCAGTGAAGCGTGGGTTGCAGGGAGGGGCTATGGCTACACCTTC.

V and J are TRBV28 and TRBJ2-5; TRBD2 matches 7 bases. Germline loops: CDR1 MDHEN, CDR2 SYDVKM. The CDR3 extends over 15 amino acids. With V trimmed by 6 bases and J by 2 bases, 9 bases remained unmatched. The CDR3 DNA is TGTGCCAGCAGCCCCGGAGGGAGGGTACAAGAGACCCAGTACTTC. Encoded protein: CASSPGGRVQETQYF.

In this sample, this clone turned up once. CDR3 DNA sequence: TGTGCCAGCGGAATCACAGGGATTTTGAGCTCCTACAATGAGCAGTTCTTC. This codes for CASGITGILSSYNEQFF. The J gene is TRBJ2-1, the V gene TRBV28; a possible D gene is TRBD1 (6 bases). The CDR3 sequence is 17 residues long. V was pared by 8 bases and J by 0 bases, with 20 bases between. Germline assignment: CDR1 MDHEN and CDR2 SYDVKM.

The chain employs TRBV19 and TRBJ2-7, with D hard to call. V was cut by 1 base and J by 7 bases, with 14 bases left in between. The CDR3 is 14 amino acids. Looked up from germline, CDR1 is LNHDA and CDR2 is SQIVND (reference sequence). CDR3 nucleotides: TGTGCCAGTAGTATAGGAGGCTCCTACGAGGAGCAGTACTTC. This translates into CASSIGGSYEEQYF. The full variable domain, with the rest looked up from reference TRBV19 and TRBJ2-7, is DGGITQSPKYLFRKEGQNVTLSCEQNLNHDAMYWYRQDPGQGLRLIYYSQIVNDFQKGDIAEGYSVSREKKESFPLTVTSAQKNPTAFYLCASSIGGSYEEQYFGPGTRLTVT.

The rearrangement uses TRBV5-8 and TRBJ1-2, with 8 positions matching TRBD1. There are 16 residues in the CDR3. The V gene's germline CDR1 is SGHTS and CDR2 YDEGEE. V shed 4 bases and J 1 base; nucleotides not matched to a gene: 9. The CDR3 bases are TGTGCCAGCAGCACTCCGGGACAGGCATTTAACTATGGCTACACCTTC. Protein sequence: CASSTPGQAFNYGYTF.

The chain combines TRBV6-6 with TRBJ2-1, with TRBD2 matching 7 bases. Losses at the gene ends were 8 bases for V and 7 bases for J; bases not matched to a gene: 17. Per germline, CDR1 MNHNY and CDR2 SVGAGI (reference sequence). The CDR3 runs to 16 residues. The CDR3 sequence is CASLPAGRGRRNEQFF. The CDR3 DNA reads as TGTGCCAGCCTCCCTGCGGGACGCGGGAGACGGAATGAGCAGTTCTTC.

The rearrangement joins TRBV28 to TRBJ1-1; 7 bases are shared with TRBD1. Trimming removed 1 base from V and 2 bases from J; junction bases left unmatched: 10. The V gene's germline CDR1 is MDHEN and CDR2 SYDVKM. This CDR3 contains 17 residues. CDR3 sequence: CASSLSLRDRINTEAFF. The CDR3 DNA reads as TGTGCCAGCAGTTTATCCCTTAGGGACAGAATAAACACTGAAGCTTTCTTT. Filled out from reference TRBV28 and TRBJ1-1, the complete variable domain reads DVKVTQSSRYLVKRTGEKVFLECVQDMDHENMFWYRQDPGLGLRLIYFSYDVKMKEKGDIPEGYSVSREKKERFSLILESASTNQTSMYLCASSLSLRDRINTEAFFGQGTRLTVV.

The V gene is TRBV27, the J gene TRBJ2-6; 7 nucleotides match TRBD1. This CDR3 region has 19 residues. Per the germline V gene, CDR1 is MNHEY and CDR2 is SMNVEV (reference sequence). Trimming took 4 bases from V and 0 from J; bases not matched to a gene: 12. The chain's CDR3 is CASSWIGRGGPSGANVLTF. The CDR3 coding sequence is TGTGCCAGCAGTTGGATCGGACGAGGGGGCCCCTCTGGGGCCAACGTCCTGACTTTC.

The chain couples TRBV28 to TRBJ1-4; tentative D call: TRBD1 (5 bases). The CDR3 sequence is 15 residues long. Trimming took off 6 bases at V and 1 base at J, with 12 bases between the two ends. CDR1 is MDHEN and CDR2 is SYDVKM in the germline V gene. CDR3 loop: CASRWQGGTNEKLFF. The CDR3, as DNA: TGTGCCAGCAGGTGGCAGGGAGGAACTAATGAAAAACTGTTTTTT.

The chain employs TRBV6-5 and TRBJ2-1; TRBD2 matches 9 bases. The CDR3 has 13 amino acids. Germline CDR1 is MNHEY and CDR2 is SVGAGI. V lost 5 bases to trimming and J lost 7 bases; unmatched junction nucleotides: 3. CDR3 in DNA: TGTGCCAGCAGTCTAGCGGGGTTAAATGAGCAGTTCTTC. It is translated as CASSLAGLNEQFF.

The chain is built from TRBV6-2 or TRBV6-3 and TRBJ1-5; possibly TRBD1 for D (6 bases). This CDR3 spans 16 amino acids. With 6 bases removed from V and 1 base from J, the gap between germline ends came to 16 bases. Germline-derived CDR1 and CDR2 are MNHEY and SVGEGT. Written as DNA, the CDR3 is TGTGCCAGCAGCCGCAACAGGGTTCGCAGCAATCAGCCCCAGCATTTT. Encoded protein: CASSRNRVRSNQPQHF.

The CDR3 DNA reads as TGTGCCAGCAGCCAAGCAATGGAATTCGGGAGAACAGATACGCAGTATTTT. This gives the protein CASSQAMEFGRTDTQYF. This chain links TRBV3-1 (or the pseudogene TRBV3-2) with TRBJ2-3; tentative D call: TRBD2 (6 bases). The CDR3 covers 17 residues. Germline V gene sequence: CDR1 LGHDT, CDR2 YNNKEL (reference sequence). V lost 1 base, J lost 3 bases, and 17 bases lay in between.

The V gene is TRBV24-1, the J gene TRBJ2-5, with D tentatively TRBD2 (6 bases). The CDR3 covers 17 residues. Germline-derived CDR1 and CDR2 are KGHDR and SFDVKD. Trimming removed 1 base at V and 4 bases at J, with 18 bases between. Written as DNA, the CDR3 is TGTGCCACCAGTGATTTTACCGACCACGGGAGTGGAGAGACCCAGTACTTC. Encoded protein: CATSDFTDHGSGETQYF.

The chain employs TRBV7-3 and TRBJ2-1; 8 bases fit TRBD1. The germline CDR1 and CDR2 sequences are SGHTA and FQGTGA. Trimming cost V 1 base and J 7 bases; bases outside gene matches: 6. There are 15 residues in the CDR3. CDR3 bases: TGTGCCAGCAGCTTAAGCCCGGGACAGGCAAATGAGCAGTTCTTC. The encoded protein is CASSLSPGQANEQFF.

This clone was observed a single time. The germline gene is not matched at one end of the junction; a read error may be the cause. As DNA, the CDR3 is TGTGCCAGCAGCATAACCGGGGAGGGCACCGGGGAGCTGTTTTTT. This translates into CASSITGEGTGELFF. The chain couples TRBV7-3 to TRBJ2-2; 7 nucleotides line up with TRBD2. Germline CDR1 and CDR2: SGHTA and FQGTGA. CDR3 length: 15 amino acids.

CDR3 sequence (DNA): TGTGCCAGCTTAAAAACAGACACCGGGGAGCTGTTTTTT. Its translation is CASLKTDTGELFF. The rearrangement links TRBV12-3 or TRBV12-4 to TRBJ2-2, with D unresolved. V was shortened by 8 bases and J by 3 bases, with 10 bases between the two germline ends. CDR3 length: 13 amino acids.

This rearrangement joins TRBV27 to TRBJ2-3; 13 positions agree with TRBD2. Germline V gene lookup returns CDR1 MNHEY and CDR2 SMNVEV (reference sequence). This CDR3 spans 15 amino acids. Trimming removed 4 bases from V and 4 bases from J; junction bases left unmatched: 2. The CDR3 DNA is TGTGCCAGCAGTTCCGGACTAGCGGGAGCAGATACGCAGTATTTT. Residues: CASSSGLAGADTQYF.

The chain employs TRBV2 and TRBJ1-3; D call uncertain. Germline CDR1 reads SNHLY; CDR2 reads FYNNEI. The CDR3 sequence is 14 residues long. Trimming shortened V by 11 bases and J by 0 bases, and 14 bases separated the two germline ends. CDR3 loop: CAGEDRNSGNTIYF. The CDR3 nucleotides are TGTGCCGGAGAAGACCGAAACTCTGGAAACACCATATATTTT.

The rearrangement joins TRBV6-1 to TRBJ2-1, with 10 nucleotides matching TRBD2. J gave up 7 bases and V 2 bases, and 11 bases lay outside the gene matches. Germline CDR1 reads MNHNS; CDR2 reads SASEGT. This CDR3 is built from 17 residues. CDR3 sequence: CASSETLAGVRGNEQFF. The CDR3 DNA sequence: TGTGCCAGCAGTGAAACGCTAGCGGGGGTACGAGGAAATGAGCAGTTCTTC.